This TCR beta chain is from a study of blood T cells in healthy people across ages. Study-wide points: PBMCs that were unsorted prevented a conclusive naive versus antigen-experienced comparison.

In the case of this clonotype: Its antigen is still unknown.

PCR was performed a second time for about 6 to 12 cycles using a sample-barcoded 5' primer and a J-beta primer mix. Tagging of each cDNA molecule was performed by a template-switch adaptor with 12 random nucleotides. TCRdb used MiXCR to reprocess the 5' RACE reads, holding one entry per CDR3 protein. The top ten clones hold roughly 10% of a sample with 800,000 to 950,000 distinct CDR3 sequences, about 29% of them seen once. This sample also belongs to another study, concerning T cells of mothers and their children.

The source is a woman between 35 and 50 years old in good health. The sample comprised blood.

The DNA for the CDR3 is TGTGCCAGCTCACCAGCGGTGGACACTGAAGCTTTCTTT. Translating gives CASSPAVDTEAFF. The chain employs TRBV18 and TRBJ1-1; unclear D gene. This CDR3 contains 13 residues. Trimming removed 2 bases from V and 3 bases from J, with 7 bases in between. Per the germline V gene, CDR1 is KGHSH and CDR2 is LQKENI.